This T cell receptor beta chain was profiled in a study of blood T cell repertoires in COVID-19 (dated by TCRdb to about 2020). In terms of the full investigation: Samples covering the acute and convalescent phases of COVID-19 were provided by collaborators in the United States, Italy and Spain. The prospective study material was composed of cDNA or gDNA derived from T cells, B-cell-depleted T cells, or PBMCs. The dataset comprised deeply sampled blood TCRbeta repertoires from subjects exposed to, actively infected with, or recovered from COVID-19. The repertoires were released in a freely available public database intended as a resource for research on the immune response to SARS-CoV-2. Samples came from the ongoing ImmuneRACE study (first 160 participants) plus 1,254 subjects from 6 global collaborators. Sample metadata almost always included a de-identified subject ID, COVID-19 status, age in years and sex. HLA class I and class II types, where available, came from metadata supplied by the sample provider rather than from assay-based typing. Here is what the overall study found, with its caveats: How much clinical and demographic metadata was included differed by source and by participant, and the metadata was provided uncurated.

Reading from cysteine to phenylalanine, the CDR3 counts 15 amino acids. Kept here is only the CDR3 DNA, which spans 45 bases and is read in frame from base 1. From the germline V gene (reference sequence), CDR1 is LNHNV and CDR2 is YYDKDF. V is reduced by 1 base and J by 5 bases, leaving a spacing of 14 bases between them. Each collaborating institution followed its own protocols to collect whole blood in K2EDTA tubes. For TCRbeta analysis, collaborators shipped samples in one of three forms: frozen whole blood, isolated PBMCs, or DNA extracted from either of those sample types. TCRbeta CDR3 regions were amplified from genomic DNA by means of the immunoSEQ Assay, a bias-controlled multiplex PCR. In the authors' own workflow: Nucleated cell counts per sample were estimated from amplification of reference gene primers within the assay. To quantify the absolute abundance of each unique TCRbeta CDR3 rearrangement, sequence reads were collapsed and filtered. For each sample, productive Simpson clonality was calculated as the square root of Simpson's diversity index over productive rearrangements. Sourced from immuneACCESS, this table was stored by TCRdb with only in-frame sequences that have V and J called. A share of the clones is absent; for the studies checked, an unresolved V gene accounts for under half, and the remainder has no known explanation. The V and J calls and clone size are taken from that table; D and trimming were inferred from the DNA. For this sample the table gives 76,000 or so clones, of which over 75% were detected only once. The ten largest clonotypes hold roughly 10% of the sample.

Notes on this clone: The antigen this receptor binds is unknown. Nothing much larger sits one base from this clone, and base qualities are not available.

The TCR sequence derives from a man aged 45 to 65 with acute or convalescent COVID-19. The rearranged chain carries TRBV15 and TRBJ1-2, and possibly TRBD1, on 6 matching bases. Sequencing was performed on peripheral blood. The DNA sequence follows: TGTGCCACCAGCAGAGGACAGGACCCCGGGTATGGCTACACCTTC. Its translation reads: CATSRGQDPGYGYTF.